This T cell receptor (beta chain) stems from a study of blood T cell repertoires in COVID-19. For the study at large: COVID-19 samples collected from the United States, Italy and Spain covered acute and convalescent phases. T cells, B-cell-depleted T cells, or PBMCs supplied cDNA or gDNA.

Original processing methods: Amplification from reference gene primers served as the basis for estimated nucleated cell counts. The protocol was immunoSEQ multiplex PCR, while the TCRdb copy is restricted to in-frame clones and leaves out a portion. The DNA gave D and trimming, while V, J and clone size come from that table. Of 150,000 to 200,000 clones detected, more than 70% appear once; the ten largest clones hold roughly 18%. Trimming stripped 5 bases from V and 4 bases from J, with 18 bases between. This CDR3 is built from 16 residues. In Seattle, patients joined the study during active infection and were tracked longitudinally.

Source material: peripheral blood. The V gene is TRBV23-1, the J gene TRBJ2-1, with D perhaps matching TRBD2 (6 bases). TRBV23-1 is an open reading frame, and its role is uncertain. The TCR comes from a person between 65 and 80 years old with COVID-19, enrolled during active disease. CDR3 residues: CASSSTDGGRYNEQFF. The CDR3 nucleotides are TGCGCCAGCAGTTCAACAGACGGAGGGCGGTACAATGAGCAGTTCTTC.